This is a list of T cell receptor beta chains from one sample in a study of T cells in Graves' hyperthyroidism and ophthalmopathy. In TCRdb, the multiplex PCR reads were re-called with MiXCR into one record per CDR3 protein. The table lists under 300,000 distinct CDR3 sequences, around 15% of them singletons, with around 30% in the top ten. The sequenced material came from blood. The receptors were sampled from a woman between 45 and 60 years old with Graves' hyperthyroidism that later progressed to Graves' ophthalmopathy. CDR3s include the opening cysteine and the closing phenylalanine or tryptophan. Each record gives: D gene, CDR3 length, clone size, J gene, V gene, CDR3 protein, CDR3 DNA. The D gene is left open where the match is weak. Clone sizes are given selectively: once, few, many, or a class where the clone is expanded.

NA | 11 | many | TRBJ2-7 | TRBV25-1 | CASSEWDEQYF | TGTGCCAGCAGTGAATGGGACGAGCAGTACTTC
NA | 18 | many | TRBJ2-7 | TRBV10-3 | CATRWRQVSGAVVHEQYF | TGTGCCACCCGCTGGCGACAAGTGAGCGGCGCGGTAGTCCACGAGCAGTACTTC
NA | 15 | few | TRBJ1-1 | TRBV5-6 | CASSSTRALNTEAFF | TGTGCCAGCAGCTCAACCAGGGCCCTGAACACTGAAGCTTTCTTT
NA | 14 | NA | TRBJ2-1 | TRBV7-9 | CASSLRDTYNEQFF | TGTGCCAGCAGCTTACGGGACACCTACAATGAGCAGTTCTTC
TRBD1 | 15 | NA | TRBJ1-1 | TRBV4-2 | CASSRSGTGNTEAFF | TGTGCCAGCAGCCGATCCGGGACAGGGAACACTGAAGCTTTCTTT
TRBD2 | 15 | many | TRBJ2-1 | TRBV10-3 | CAISGTSDWDNEQFF | TGTGCCATCAGCGGGACTAGCGATTGGGACAATGAGCAGTTCTTC
NA | 15 | many | TRBJ1-1 | TRBV5-1 | CASSLVREGDTEAFF | TGCGCCAGCAGCTTGGTTAGGGAAGGGGACACTGAAGCTTTCTTT
NA | 13 | NA | TRBJ1-2 | TRBV5-5 | CASSPPTPGLLTF | TGTGCCAGCAGCCCTCCCACCCCGGGACTTCTCACCTTC
TRBD1 | 15 | many | TRBJ1-1 | TRBV12-5 | CASGLVLDRTSEAFF | TGTGCTAGTGGTTTGGTCTTGGACAGGACATCTGAAGCTTTCTTT
NA | 15 | many | TRBJ2-2 | TRBV29-1 | CSVVSSRGDAGELFF | TGCAGCGTTGTCAGCTCCAGGGGCGACGCCGGGGAGCTGTTTTTT
TRBD1 | 15 | many | TRBJ1-4 | TRBV5-1 | CASSSTGDPNEKLFF | TGCGCCAGCAGCTCGACAGGGGACCCTAATGAAAAACTGTTTTTT
TRBD1 | 14 | many | TRBJ1-5 | TRBV27 | CASSLSDRTQPQHF | TGTGCCAGCAGTTTGTCGGACAGGACCCAGCCCCAGCATTTT
TRBD2 | 15 | NA | TRBJ2-7 | TRBV7-7 | CASSPRTRGLYEQYF | TGTGCTAGCAGCCCAAGGACTAGGGGTCTCTACGAGCAGTACTTC
TRBD1 | 17 | few | TRBJ1-2 | TRBV20-1 | CSARGWDRDLRLYGYTF | TGCAGTGCTAGAGGCTGGGACAGGGACTTAAGGTTGTATGGCTACACCTTC
NA | 18 | many | TRBJ1-1 | TRBV30 | CAWSPRLRGPKGTTEAFF | TGTGCCTGGAGTCCGCGCCTGAGAGGGCCCAAAGGGACCACTGAAGCTTTCTTT
NA | 14 | NA | TRBJ2-7 | TRBV3-1 | CASSQDTQNYEQYF | TGTGCCAGCAGCCAAGACACCCAAAATTACGAGCAGTACTTC
NA | 16 | many | TRBJ2-7 | TRBV2 | CASKGAEGGEAYEQYF | TGTGCCAGCAAAGGGGCTGAGGGGGGCGAAGCCTACGAGCAGTACTTC
TRBD2 | 20 | many | TRBJ2-3 | TRBV5-8 | CASSLAGLAGGRSTTDTQYF | TGTGCCAGCAGCTTGGCCGGGTTAGCGGGAGGCCGCTCGACCACAGATACGCAGTATTTT
NA | 14 | many | TRBJ2-1 | TRBV9 | CASSVEMGLNEQFF | TGTGCCAGCAGCGTAGAGATGGGGCTCAATGAGCAGTTCTTC
TRBD2 | 15 | NA | TRBJ2-1 | TRBV5-1 | CASSLASGTYNEQSF | TGCGCCAGCAGCTTGGCGAGCGGGACCTACAATGAGCAGTCCTTC
TRBD1 | 15 | many | TRBJ1-5 | TRBV10-3 | CAIAETGGGNQPQHF | TGTGCCATCGCCGAAACAGGGGGTGGCAATCAGCCCCAGCATTTT
TRBD1 | 15 | NA | TRBJ1-5 | TRBV4-1 | CASSRGQGSGQPQHF | TGCGCCAGCAGCCGTGGACAGGGGTCAGGTCAGCCCCAGCATTTT
NA | 12 | many | TRBJ1-5 | TRBV7-2 | CASRLGNQPQHF | TGTGCCAGCAGGCTGGGCAATCAGCCCCAGCATTTT
NA | 12 | few | TRBJ1-4 | TRBV5-6 | CASSFGGSKLFF | TGTGCCAGCAGCTTCGGGGGATCAAAACTGTTTTTT
NA | 14 | many | TRBJ1-1 | TRBV20-1 | CSARHHGPNTEAFF | TGCAGTGCTAGACACCATGGTCCGAACACTGAAGCTTTCTTT
NA | 15 | NA | TRBJ2-1 | TRBV7-3 | CASSLGEKDYNEQFF | TGTGCCAGCAGCCTTGGAGAAAAGGACTACAATGAGCAGTTCTTC
NA | 15 | many | TRBJ1-5 | TRBV27 | CASSFRFRGGAPQHF | TGTGCCAGCAGTTTTCGTTTCCGGGGGGGGGCGCCCCAGCATTTT
TRBD1 | 16 | many | TRBJ2-7 | TRBV7-9 | CASSTTDRGLISEQYF | TGTGCCAGCAGCACGACGGACAGGGGCTTGATAAGCGAGCAGTACTTC
NA | 14 | NA | TRBJ2-4 | TRBV6-9 | CASSSLPSSGIQYF | TGTGCCAGCAGTTCCCTCCCTAGCTCCGGCATTCAGTACTTC
TRBD1 | 16 | many | TRBJ1-4 | TRBV18 | CASSPGQRTTNEKLFF | TGTGCCAGCTCACCGGGACAGAGAACAACTAATGAAAAACTGTTTTTT
TRBD2 | 12 | many | TRBJ2-7 | TRBV12-3/TRBV12-4 | CASRLAAYEQYF | TGTGCCAGCAGACTAGCGGCCTACGAGCAGTACTTC
TRBD1 | 12 | NA | TRBJ1-1 | TRBV19 | CASSIGTGKAFF | TGTGCCAGTAGTATAGGGACAGGTAAAGCTTTCTTT
NA | 16 | many | TRBJ2-6 | TRBV7-3 | CASSLQGPAGANVLTF | TGTGCCAGCAGCTTACAGGGTCCCGCTGGGGCCAACGTCCTGACTTTC
NA | 15 | many | TRBJ2-3 | TRBV5-5 | CASSFAAGASDTQYF | TGTGCCAGCAGCTTCGCGGCGGGGGCGTCGGATACGCAGTATTTT
NA | 11 | many | TRBJ2-3 | TRBV20-1 | CSASLSNTQYF | TGCAGTGCTAGCCTCAGCAATACGCAGTATTTT
NA | 15 | NA | TRBJ1-1 | TRBV6-1 | CASGPLGSVNTEAFF | TGTGCCAGCGGCCCCTTAGGGTCGGTGAACACTGAAGCTTTCTTT
NA | 10 | NA | TRBJ1-6 | TRBV28 | CASSLYTLHF | TGTGCCAGCAGTTTATATACCCTCCACTTT
TRBD2 | 17 | many | TRBJ2-7 | TRBV28 | CASSLITSGPSSYEQYF | TGTGCCAGCAGTTTAATAACTAGCGGGCCAAGCTCCTACGAGCAGTACTTC
TRBD1 | 14 | many | TRBJ1-1 | TRBV2 | CASSPRQGNTEAFF | TGTGCCAGCAGCCCCCGACAGGGGAACACTGAAGCTTTCTTT
TRBD1 | 15 | many | TRBJ1-4 | TRBV5-1 | CASSLSDRGREKLFF | TGCGCCAGCAGCTTAAGCGACAGGGGTCGAGAAAAACTGTTTTTT
TRBD2 | 14 | many | TRBJ2-5 | TRBV5-1 | CASWDTSGTETQYF | TGCGCCAGCTGGGATACTAGCGGGACGGAGACCCAGTACTTC
TRBD1 | 15 | few | TRBJ1-1 | TRBV9 | CASSALTGANTEAFF | TGTGCCAGCAGCGCGCTGACAGGGGCGAACACTGAAGCTTTCTTT
NA | 14 | NA | TRBJ1-2 | TRBV4-3 | CASSQAGEGYGYTF | TGCGCCAGCAGCCAAGCCGGGGAAGGCTATGGCTACACCTTC
TRBD2 | 14 | NA | TRBJ2-3 | TRBV7-8 | CASARPAGEDTQYF | TGTGCCAGCGCGAGACCAGCGGGAGAAGATACGCAGTATTTT
NA | 15 | NA | TRBJ1-1 | TRBV10-3 | CAISESTYGSTEAFF | TGTGCCATCAGTGAGTCTACATACGGCTCGACTGAAGCTTTCTTT
TRBD1 | 13 | NA | TRBJ2-1 | TRBV12-5 | CASVGDRIGVRFF | TGTGCTAGTGTGGGGGACAGGATCGGAGTTCGGTTCTTC
NA | 14 | many | TRBJ1-6 | TRBV27 | CASSVEGGNSPLHF | TGTGCCAGCAGCGTAGAGGGGGGTAATTCACCCCTCCACTTT
NA | 16 | many | TRBJ2-2 | TRBV5-1 | CASSFGRRINTGELFF | TGCGCCAGCAGCTTTGGTAGGAGGATTAACACCGGGGAGCTGTTTTTT
NA | 13 | NA | TRBJ2-7 | TRBV9 | CASTAGVMGEQYF | TGTGCCAGCACGGCCGGGGTCATGGGCGAGCAGTACTTC
NA | 14 | many | TRBJ1-2 | TRBV9 | CASSAQWGMIGYTF | TGTGCCAGCAGCGCCCAATGGGGTATGATTGGCTACACCTTC
TRBD1 | 14 | many | TRBJ2-5 | TRBV2 | CASSGTGSGETQYF | TGTGCCAGCAGTGGGACAGGGTCAGGGGAGACCCAGTACTTC
NA | 13 | NA | TRBJ2-5 | TRBV19 | CASRGEFGETQYF | TGTGCCAGTAGAGGGGAGTTCGGGGAGACCCAGTACTTC
NA | 17 | many | TRBJ2-5 | TRBV11-3 | CASSFNEIREVGETQYF | TGTGCCAGCAGCTTCAACGAGATCAGGGAGGTAGGGGAGACCCAGTACTTC